Here is one TCR beta chain with its context. This sample is part of a study of blood T cell repertoires in COVID-19. Overall study context: Researchers got acute and convalescent COVID-19 samples from the United States, Italy and Spain. The cDNA or gDNA used as material had been derived from T cells, B-cell-depleted T cells, or PBMCs.

Original handling: Using reference gene primer amplification, nucleated cell counts were estimated. Produced via immunoSEQ multiplex PCR; TCRdb's table is partial and in-frame only. V, J and clone size are those of that table, while D and trimming were read from the DNA. The sample includes just over 250,000 clones, approximately 86% of them seen just once. V was clipped by 1 base and J by 13 bases; unmatched bases: 5. CDR1 is SGHTA and CDR2 is FQGNSA in the germline V gene. The CDR3 loop spans 13 amino acids. The sample consisted of peripheral blood. The sequence was collected from a man aged 35 to 55 who had recovered from COVID-19. The V call is TRBV7-2, the J call TRBJ2-1, with 9 bases fitting TRBD2. The CDR3 sequence is CASSLVGGRAQFF. CDR3 nucleotide sequence: TGTGCCAGCAGCTTAGTGGGCGGGAGGGCCCAGTTCTTC.